This TCR beta chain was identified in a study of beta chain features in type 1 diabetes. The isolated RNA, all of it, was reverse transcribed, so expressed TCRB transcripts were what got sequenced. Some clones are missing from TCRdb's copy, which holds only in-frame ones; the method was immunoSEQ multiplex PCR. The sample records more than 250,000 clones, 14% being singletons. Comment on this clone: The antigen is undetermined.

Overall study results and limits: Moderately but significantly shorter TCRB CDR3s were found in Type 1 diabetes patients in all four CD4+ subsets.

V shed 11 bases and J 5 bases; nucleotides not matched to a gene: 11. The CDR3 has 14 amino acids. The germline V gene has CDR1 MNHNS and CDR2 SASEGT. The specimen sequenced was naive CD4+ T cells from blood. The rearrangement joins TRBV6-1 to TRBJ2-5; 10 nucleotides align to TRBD2. The TCR originated in a young man with type 1 diabetes. The CDR3 loop is CAGRRLAGGETQYF. The DNA for the CDR3 is TGTGCCGGACGAAGACTAGCGGGCGGGGAGACCCAGTACTTC.